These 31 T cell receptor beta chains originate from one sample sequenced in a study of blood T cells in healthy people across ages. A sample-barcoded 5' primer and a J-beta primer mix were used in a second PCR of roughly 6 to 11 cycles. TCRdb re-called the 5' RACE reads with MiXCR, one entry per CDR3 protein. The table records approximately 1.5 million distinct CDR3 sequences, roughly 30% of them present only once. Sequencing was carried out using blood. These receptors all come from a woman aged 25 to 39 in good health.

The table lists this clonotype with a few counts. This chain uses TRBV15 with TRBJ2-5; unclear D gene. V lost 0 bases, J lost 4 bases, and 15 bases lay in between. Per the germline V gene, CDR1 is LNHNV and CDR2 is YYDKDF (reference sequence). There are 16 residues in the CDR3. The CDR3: CATSRDNSWVSETQYF. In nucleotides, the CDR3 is TGTGCCACCAGCAGAGATAACTCTTGGGTGTCAGAGACCCAGTACTTC.

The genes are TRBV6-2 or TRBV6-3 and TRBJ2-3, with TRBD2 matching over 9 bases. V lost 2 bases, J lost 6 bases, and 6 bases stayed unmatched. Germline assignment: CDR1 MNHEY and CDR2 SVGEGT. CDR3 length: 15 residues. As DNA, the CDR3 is TGTGCCAGCAGTTACGCCGGGACTAGCAGCGATACGCAGTATTTT. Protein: CASSYAGTSSDTQYF.

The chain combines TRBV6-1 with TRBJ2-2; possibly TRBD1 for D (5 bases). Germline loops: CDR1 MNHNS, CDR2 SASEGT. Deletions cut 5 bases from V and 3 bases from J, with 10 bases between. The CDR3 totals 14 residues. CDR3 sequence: CASSLTDYTGELFF. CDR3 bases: TGTGCCAGCAGTCTGACAGACTACACCGGGGAGCTGTTTTTT.

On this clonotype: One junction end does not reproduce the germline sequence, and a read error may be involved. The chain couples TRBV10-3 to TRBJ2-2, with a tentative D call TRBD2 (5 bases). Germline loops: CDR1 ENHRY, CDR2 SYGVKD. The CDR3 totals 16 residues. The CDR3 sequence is CAISESLLERFGEPFF. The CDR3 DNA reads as TGTGCCATCAGTGAGTCCCTTCTTGAACGGTTCGGGGAGCCGTTTTTT.

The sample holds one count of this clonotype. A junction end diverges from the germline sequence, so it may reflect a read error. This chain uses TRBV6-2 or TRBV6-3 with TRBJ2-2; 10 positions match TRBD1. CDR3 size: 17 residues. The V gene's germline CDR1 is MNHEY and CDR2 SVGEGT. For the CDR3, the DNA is TGTGCCAGCGGTTACCGCGGACAGGGGGGGAACACCGGGGAGCTGTTTTTT. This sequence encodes CASGYRGQGGNTGELFF.

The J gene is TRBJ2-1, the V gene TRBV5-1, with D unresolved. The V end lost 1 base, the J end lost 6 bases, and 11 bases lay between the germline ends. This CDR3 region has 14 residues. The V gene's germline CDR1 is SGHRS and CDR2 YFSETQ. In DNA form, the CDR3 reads TGCGCCAGCAGCTTGCCAAGGGCGGCCAATGAGCAGTTCTTC. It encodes CASSLPRAANEQFF. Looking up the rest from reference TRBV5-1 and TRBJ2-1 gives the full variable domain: KAGVTQTPRYLIKTRGQQVTLSCSPISGHRSVSWYQQTPGQGLQFLFEYFSETQRNKGNFPGRFSGRQFSNSRSEMNVSTLELGDSALYLCASSLPRAANEQFFGPGTRLTVL.

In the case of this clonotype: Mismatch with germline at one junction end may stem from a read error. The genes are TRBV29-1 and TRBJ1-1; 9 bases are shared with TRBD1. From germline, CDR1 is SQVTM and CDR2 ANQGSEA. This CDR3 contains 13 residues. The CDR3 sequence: CSVRTGVFTVAFF. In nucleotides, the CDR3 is TGCAGCGTCCGGACAGGGGTGTTTACTGTAGCTTTCTTT.

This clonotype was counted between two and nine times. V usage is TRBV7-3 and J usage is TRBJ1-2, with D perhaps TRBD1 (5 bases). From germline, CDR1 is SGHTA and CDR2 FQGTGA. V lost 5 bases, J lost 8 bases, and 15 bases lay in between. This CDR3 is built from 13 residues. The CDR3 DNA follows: TGTGCCAGCAGCATAGCCGGACAAAGGGGCTACACCTTC. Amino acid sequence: CASSIAGQRGYTF.

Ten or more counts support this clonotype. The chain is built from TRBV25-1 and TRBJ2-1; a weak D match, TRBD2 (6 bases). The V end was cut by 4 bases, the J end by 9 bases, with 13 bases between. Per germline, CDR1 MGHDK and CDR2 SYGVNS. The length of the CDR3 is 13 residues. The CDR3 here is CASSVSSGGEQFF. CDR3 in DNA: TGTGCCAGCAGTGTAAGTAGCGGTGGTGAGCAGTTCTTC.

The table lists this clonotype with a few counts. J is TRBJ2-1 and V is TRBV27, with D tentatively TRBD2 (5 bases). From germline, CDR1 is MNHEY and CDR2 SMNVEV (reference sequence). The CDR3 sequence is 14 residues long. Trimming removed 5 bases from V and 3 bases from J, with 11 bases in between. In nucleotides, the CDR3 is TGTGCCAGCAGTAAAGTAGCGTACTACAATGAGCAGTTCTTC. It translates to CASSKVAYYNEQFF.

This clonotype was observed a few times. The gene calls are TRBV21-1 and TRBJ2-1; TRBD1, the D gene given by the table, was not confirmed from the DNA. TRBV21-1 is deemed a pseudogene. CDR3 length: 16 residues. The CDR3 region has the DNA TGTGCCAGCAGCGAACCCGGGTCGGGCTCCTACAATGAGCAGTTCTTC. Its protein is CASSEPGSGSYNEQFF.

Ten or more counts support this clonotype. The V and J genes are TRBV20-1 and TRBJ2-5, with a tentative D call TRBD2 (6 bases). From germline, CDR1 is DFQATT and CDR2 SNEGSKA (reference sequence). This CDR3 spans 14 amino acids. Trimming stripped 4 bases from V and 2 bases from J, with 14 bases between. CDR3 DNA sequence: TGCAGTGCTATGCCTTTAGCGGTACAAGAGACCCAGTACTTC. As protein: CSAMPLAVQETQYF.

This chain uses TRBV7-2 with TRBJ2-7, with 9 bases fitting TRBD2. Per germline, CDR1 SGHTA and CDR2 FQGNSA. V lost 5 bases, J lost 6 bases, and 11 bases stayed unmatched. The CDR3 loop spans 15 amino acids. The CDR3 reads CASSSAGTSLGEQYF. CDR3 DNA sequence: TGTGCCAGCAGCAGCGCCGGGACTAGCTTAGGCGAGCAGTACTTC.

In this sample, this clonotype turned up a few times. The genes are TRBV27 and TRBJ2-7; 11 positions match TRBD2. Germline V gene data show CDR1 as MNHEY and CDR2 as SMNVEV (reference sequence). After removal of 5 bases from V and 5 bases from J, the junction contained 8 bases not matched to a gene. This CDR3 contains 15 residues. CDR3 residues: CASSPITSGGDEQYF. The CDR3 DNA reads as TGTGCCAGCAGTCCAATAACTAGCGGGGGTGACGAGCAGTACTTC.

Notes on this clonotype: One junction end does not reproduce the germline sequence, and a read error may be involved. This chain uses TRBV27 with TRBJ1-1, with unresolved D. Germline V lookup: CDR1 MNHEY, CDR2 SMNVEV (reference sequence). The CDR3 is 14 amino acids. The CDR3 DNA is TGTGCCTGCAGTACCGACCCGGAAGGAAATGAAGCTTTCTTT. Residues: CACSTDPEGNEAFF.

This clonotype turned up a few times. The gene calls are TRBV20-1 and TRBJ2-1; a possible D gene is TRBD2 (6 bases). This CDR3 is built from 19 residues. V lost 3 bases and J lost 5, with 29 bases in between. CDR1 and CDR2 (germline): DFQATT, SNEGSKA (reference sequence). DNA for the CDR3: TGCAGTGCTAGCTCAGACGACCCCGACTTAGCGGTCTTTGACAATGAGCAGTTCTTC. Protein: CSASSDDPDLAVFDNEQFF.

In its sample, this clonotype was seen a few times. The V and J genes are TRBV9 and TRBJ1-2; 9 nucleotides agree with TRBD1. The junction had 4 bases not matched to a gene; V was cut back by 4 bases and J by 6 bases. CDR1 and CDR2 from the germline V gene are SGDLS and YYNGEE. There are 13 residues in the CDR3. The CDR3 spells CASSTGTGHGYTF. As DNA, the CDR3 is TGTGCCAGCAGCACAGGGACAGGGCATGGCTACACCTTC.

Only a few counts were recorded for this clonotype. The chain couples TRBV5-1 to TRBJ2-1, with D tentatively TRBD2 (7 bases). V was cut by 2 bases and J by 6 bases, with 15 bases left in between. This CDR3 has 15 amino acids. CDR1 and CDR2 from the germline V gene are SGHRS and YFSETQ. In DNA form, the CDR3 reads TGCGCCAGCAGCTTTGAGGGGGGGATCTTCAATGAGCAGTTCTTC. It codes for CASSFEGGIFNEQFF.

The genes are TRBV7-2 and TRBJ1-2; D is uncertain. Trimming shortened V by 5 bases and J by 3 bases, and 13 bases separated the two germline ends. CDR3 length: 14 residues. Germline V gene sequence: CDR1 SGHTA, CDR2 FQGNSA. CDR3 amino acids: CASSRATGDYGYTF. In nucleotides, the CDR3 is TGTGCCAGCAGCCGTGCGACCGGAGACTATGGCTACACCTTC.

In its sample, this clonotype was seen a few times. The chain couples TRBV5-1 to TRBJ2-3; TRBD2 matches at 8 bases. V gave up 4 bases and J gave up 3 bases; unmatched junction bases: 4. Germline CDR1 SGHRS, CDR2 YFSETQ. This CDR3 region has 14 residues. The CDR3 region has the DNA TGCGCCAGCAGCGTTCAGCGGGAGACAGATACGCAGTATTTT. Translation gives CASSVQRETDTQYF. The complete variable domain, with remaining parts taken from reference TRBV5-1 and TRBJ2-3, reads KAGVTQTPRYLIKTRGQQVTLSCSPISGHRSVSWYQQTPGQGLQFLFEYFSETQRNKGNFPGRFSGRQFSNSRSEMNVSTLELGDSALYLCASSVQRETDTQYFGPGTRLTVL.

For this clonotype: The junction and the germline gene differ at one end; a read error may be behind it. CDR3 residues: CAGSQARGQNYGYTF. CDR3 nucleotide sequence: TGTGCCGGCAGCCAAGCTCGGGGACAGAACTATGGCTACACCTTC. This rearrangement joins TRBV14 to TRBJ1-2, with TRBD1 identical over 7 bases. This CDR3 contains 15 residues. The V gene's germline CDR1 is SGHDN and CDR2 FVKESK.

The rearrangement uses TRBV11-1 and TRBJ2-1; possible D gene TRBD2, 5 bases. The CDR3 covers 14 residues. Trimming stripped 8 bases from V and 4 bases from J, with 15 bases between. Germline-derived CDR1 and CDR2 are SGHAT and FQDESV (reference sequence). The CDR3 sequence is CASAFSGLYNEQFF. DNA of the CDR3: TGTGCCAGCGCCTTCTCGGGATTATACAATGAGCAGTTCTTC.

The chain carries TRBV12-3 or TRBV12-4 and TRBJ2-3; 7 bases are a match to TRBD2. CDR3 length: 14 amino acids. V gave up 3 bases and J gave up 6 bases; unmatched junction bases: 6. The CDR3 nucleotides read TGTGCCAGCAGTTTTATGGCGGGAGTGGATACGCAGTATTTT. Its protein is CASSFMAGVDTQYF.

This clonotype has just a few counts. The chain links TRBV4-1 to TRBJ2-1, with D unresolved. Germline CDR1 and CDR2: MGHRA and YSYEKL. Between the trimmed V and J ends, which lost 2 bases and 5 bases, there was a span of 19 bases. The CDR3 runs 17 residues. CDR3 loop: CASSQRPPRIANNEQFF. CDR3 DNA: TGCGCCAGCAGCCAACGTCCCCCCCGGATAGCTAACAATGAGCAGTTCTTC.

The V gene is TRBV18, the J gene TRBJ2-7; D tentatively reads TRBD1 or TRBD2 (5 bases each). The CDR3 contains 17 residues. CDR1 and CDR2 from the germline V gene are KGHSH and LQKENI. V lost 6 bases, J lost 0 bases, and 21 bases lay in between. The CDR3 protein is CASSPPGAAGSSYEQYF. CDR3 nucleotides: TGTGCCAGCTCGCCCCCCGGGGCGGCAGGGAGCTCCTACGAGCAGTACTTC. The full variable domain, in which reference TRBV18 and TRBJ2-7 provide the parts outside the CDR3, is NAGVMQNPRHLVRRRGQEARLRCSPMKGHSHVYWYRQLPEEGLKFMVYLQKENIIDESGMPKERFSAEFPKEGPSILRIQQVVRGDSAAYFCASSPPGAAGSSYEQYFGPGTRLTVT.

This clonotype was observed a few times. The DNA for the CDR3 is TGTGCCAGCAGCGACGGCGGTGGGATATACGAGCAGTACTTC. It translates to CASSDGGGIYEQYF. The rearrangement uses TRBV27 and TRBJ2-7; D unclear. Trimming pared 6 bases from V and 4 bases from J, leaving 16 bases between. Germline CDR1 and CDR2: MNHEY and SMNVEV (reference sequence). CDR3 length: 14 amino acids.

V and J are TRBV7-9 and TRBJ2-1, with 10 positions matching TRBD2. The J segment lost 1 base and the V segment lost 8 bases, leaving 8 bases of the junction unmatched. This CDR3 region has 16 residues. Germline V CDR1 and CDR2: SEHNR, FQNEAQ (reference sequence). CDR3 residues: CASATSGGGSYNEQFF. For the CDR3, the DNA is TGTGCCAGCGCGACAAGCGGGGGGGGATCCTACAATGAGCAGTTCTTC.

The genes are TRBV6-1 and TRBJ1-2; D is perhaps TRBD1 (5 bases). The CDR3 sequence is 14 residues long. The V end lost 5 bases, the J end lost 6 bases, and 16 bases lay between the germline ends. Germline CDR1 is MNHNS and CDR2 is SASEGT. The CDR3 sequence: CASSIYRGVHGYTF. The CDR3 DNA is TGTGCCAGCAGTATATATAGGGGAGTTCATGGCTACACCTTC.

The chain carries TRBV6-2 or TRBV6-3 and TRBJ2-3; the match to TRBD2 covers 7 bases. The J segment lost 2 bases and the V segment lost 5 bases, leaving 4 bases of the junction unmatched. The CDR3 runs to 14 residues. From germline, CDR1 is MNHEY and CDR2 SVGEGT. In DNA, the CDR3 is TGTGCCAGCAGTGGGAGCGGGGACACAGATACGCAGTATTTT. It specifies CASSGSGDTDTQYF.

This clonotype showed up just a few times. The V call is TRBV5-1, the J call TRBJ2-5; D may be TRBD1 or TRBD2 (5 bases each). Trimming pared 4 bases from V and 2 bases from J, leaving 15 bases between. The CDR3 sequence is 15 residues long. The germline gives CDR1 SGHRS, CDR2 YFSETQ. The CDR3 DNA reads TGCGCCAGCAGCCACCTAGAGAGGGGACAAGAGACCCAGTACTTC. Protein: CASSHLERGQETQYF.

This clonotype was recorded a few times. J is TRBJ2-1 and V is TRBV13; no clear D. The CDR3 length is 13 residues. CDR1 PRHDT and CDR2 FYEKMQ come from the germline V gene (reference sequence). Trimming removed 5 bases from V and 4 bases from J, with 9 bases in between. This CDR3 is CASSHPEYNEQFF. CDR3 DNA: TGTGCCAGCAGCCATCCAGAGTACAATGAGCAGTTCTTC.